This T cell receptor beta chain is drawn from a study of molecular identifiers for immune sequencing clone quantification. Whole-study findings and limits: Sizes of highly expanded clones could be underestimated through identical TCRs sharing a barcode. About a million naive cells reportedly did not prevent detection of spiked Jurkat TCR RNA from one cell. It was shown that clones above 20 RNA copies held over 98% of effector molecules, but under 1% in naive cells.

J gave up 7 bases and V 10 bases, and 16 bases lay outside the gene matches. The CDR3 is 14 residues long. Germline CDR1 is PRHDT and CDR2 is FYEKMQ (reference sequence). TCRdb recomputed calls from the PCR reads with MiXCR, one row per CDR3 protein. The sample has around 460,000 distinct CDR3 sequences; 20% to 25% are singletons. With regard to this clonotype: The target antigen is unknown.

Between roughly 20,000 and 1,100,000 sorted cells, with 10%, 30% or 50% RNA, yielded naive CD8 libraries. Source material: naive CD8+ T cells from blood, with Jurkat cell RNA spiked in. As for subset: FACS-sorted CD8+CD4-CCR7+CD45RA+ naive T cells. The rearrangement links TRBV13 to TRBJ2-7; 7 bases match TRBD1. This TCR derives from a human donor in good health. Some libraries in this study had Jurkat cell RNA spiked in. The CDR3, as DNA: TGTGCCACCTCGCTCAGGGGGAGCCTCCTGGAGCAGTACTTC. Translated: CATSLRGSLLEQYF.